What follows are 3 T cell receptor beta chains derived from one specimen sequenced in a study of early T cells in non-severe SARS-CoV-2 infection. TCRdb re-analysed the 5' RACE reads in MiXCR, keeping a single row per CDR3 protein. In the table there are 60,000 to 75,000 distinct CDR3 sequences, roughly 11% of which are singletons. The sequences come from whole blood, collected at baseline. These receptors all stem from an adult who was a healthcare worker with PCR-confirmed SARS-CoV-2 infection or an uninfected control (not recorded which).

This clonotype was observed many times. This sequence joins TRBV21-1 and TRBJ2-7; the table calls TRBD1, which could not be checked here. TRBV21-1 counts as a pseudogene. The CDR3 consists of 16 residues. CDR3 DNA: TGTGCCAGCAGCGCCCGACAGGGGAAAGTTCTTGACGAGCAGTACTTC. This codes for CASSARQGKVLDEQYF.

This clonotype is termed medium-sized. V is TRBV7-9 and J is TRBJ1-3; no reliable D call. Germline values: CDR1 SEHNR, CDR2 FQNEAQ (reference sequence). The CDR3 spans 16 residues. Trimming removed 1 base from V and 0 bases from J, with 10 bases in between. The CDR3 nucleotides read TGTGCCAGCAGCTTAGGGCCGTACTACTCTGGAAACACCATATATTTT. Amino acids: CASSLGPYYSGNTIYF.

The chain employs TRBV10-3 and TRBJ1-1, with D possibly matching TRBD1 (5 bases). The CDR3 is made up of 14 amino acids. Trimming stripped 4 bases from V and 4 bases from J, with 13 bases between. The germline V gene encodes CDR1 ENHRY and CDR2 SYGVKD. The chain's CDR3 is CAISGSGISTEAFF. CDR3 nucleotides: TGTGCCATCAGTGGATCAGGGATCAGCACTGAAGCTTTCTTT.